One T cell receptor (beta chain) is described in this entry. No antigen is known for it. Germline CDR1 SGHRS, CDR2 YFSETQ. Trimming removed 4 bases from V and 0 bases from J, with 14 bases in between. The CDR3 is made up of 15 amino acids. The data stem from a study of T cells in tuberculosis. Study-level results: Shorter CDR3-alpha in active tuberculosis partly drove smaller distances. Active tuberculosis alpha repertoires lay closer to GMM-specific TCRs than controls'.

The method was immunoSEQ multiplex PCR; TCRdb's version includes in-frame clones alone and lacks a portion of them. The sample has tens of thousands of clones; 90% to 95% are singletons. Adolescents were screened for latent TB by skin test and IGRA. The TCR was taken from a donor aged 5 to 30 with latent tuberculosis or without tuberculosis infection. Sequencing was done on a sample of PBMCs. The rearrangement uses TRBV5-1 and TRBJ2-7; D is undetermined. The CDR3 spells CASSAAETLSYEQYF. The DNA for the CDR3 is TGCGCCAGCAGCGCGGCTGAGACCCTCTCCTACGAGCAGTACTTC. The full variable domain, with the rest looked up from reference TRBV5-1 and TRBJ2-7, is KAGVTQTPRYLIKTRGQQVTLSCSPISGHRSVSWYQQTPGQGLQFLFEYFSETQRNKGNFPGRFSGRQFSNSRSEMNVSTLELGDSALYLCASSAAETLSYEQYFGPGTRLTVT.